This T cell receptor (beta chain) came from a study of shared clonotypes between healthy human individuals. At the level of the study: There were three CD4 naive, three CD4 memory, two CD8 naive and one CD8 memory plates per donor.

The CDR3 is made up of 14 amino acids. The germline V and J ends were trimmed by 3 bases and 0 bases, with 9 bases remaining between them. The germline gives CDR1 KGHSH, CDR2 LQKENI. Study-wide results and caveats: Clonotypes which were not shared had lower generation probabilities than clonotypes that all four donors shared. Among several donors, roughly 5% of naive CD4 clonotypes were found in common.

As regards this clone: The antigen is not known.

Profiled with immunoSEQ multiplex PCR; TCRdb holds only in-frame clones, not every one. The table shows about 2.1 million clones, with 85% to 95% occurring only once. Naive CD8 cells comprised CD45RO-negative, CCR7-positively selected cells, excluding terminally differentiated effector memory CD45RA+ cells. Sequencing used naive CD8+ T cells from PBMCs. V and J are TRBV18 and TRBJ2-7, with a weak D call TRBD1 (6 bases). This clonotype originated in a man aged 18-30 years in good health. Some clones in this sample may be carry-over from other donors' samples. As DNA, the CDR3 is TGTGCCAGCTCACCCAAGGGGGACTCCTACGAGCAGTACTTC. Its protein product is CASSPKGDSYEQYF.